This TCR beta chain stems from a study of response to subunit inactivated influenza vaccine. There are 15 residues in the CDR3. CDR1 and CDR2 (germline): SNHLY, FYNNEI. The germline V and J ends were trimmed by 3 bases and 6 bases, with 18 bases remaining between them. TCRdb passed the RT-PCR reads through MiXCR, listing each CDR3 protein once. Among 600,000 to 700,000 distinct CDR3 sequences, approximately 15% were seen once, and the ten largest hold less than 8.5%. V is TRBV2 and J is TRBJ2-7; perhaps TRBD2 as D (5 bases). This receptor was identified in a man aged 45-65 years who received an inactivated influenza vaccine. Sequenced material: PBMCs from blood, taken 14 to 15 days before vaccination. This chain's CDR3 is CASSEGRLLVSEQYF. CDR3 bases: TGTGCCAGCAGTGAGGGTAGACTACTGGTTAGCGAGCAGTACTTC. The full variable domain, in which reference TRBV2 and TRBJ2-7 provide the parts outside the CDR3, is EPEVTQTPSHQVTQMGQEVILRCVPISNHLYFYWYRQILGQKVEFLVSFYNNEISEKSEIFDDQFSVERPDGSNFTLKIRSTKLEDSAMYFCASSEGRLLVSEQYFGPGTRLTVT.